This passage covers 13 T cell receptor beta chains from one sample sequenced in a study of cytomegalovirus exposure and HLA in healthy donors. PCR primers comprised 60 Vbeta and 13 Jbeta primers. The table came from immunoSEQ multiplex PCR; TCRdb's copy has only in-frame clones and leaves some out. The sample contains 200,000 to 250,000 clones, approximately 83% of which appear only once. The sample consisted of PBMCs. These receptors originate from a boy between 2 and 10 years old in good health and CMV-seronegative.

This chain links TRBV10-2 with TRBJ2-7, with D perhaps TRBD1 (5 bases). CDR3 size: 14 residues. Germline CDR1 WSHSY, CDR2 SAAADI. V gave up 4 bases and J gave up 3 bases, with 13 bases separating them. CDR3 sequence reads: CASSADRRFYEQYF. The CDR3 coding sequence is TGCGCCAGCAGTGCCGACAGACGCTTCTACGAGCAGTACTTC.

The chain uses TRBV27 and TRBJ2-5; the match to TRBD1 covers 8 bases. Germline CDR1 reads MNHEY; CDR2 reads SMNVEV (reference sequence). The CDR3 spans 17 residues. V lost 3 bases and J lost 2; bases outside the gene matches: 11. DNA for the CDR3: TGTGCCAGCAGTTTCTCATTGGGACAGGCCCTTCAAGAGACCCAGTACTTC. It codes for CASSFSLGQALQETQYF.

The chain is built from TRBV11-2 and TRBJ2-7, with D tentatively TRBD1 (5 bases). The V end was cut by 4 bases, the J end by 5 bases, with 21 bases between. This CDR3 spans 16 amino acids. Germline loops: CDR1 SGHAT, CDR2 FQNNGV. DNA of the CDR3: TGTGCCAGCAGCTCCTTTGGGGCCCTATCTCCTCACGAGCAGTACTTC. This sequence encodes CASSSFGALSPHEQYF.

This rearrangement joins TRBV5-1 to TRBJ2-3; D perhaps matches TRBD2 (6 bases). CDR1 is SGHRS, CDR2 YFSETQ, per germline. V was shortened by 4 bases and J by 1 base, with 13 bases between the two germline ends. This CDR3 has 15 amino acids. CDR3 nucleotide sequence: TGCGCCAGCAGCAACGGCGGGACTGGCACAGATACGCAGTATTTT. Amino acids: CASSNGGTGTDTQYF.

CDR3 in amino acids: CASSHSGVINEQYF. The CDR3 region has the DNA TGTGCCAGCAGTCATTCAGGGGTTATCAACGAGCAGTACTTC. The chain combines TRBV25-1 with TRBJ2-7, with D possibly being TRBD1 (6 bases). The ends were cut back, 5 bases at V and 5 bases at J, with 16 bases in the middle. This CDR3 comprises 14 residues. The germline V gene has CDR1 MGHDK and CDR2 SYGVNS.

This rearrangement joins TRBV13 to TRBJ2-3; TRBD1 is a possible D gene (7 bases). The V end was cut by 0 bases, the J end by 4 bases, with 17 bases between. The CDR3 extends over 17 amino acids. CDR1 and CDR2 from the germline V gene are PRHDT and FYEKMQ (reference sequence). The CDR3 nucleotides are TGTGCCAGCAGCTTAGGAAGACAGGGACTGAGCCCAGATACGCAGTATTTT. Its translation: CASSLGRQGLSPDTQYF.

The CDR3 DNA sequence: TGTGCCAGCCCGGGGTGTAAAAACACCATATATTTT. Its protein is CASPGCKNTIYF. The V gene is TRBV6-5, the J gene TRBJ1-3; D is unresolved. Germline V gives CDR1 MNHEY, CDR2 SVGAGI. V shed 8 bases and J shed 6 bases, with 11 bases lying between them. The CDR3 sequence is 12 residues long.

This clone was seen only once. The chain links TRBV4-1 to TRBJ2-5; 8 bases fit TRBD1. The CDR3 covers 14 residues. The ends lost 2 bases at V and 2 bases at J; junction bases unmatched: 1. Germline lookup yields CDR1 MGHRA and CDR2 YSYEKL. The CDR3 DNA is TGCGCCAGCAGCCAAACAGGGGGTCAAGAGACCCAGTACTTC. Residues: CASSQTGGQETQYF.

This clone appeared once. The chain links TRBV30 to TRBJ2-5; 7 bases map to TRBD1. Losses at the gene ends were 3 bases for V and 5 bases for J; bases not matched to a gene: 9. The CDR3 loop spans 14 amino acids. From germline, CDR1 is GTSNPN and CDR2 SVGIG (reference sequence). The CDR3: CAWRGGTASETQYF. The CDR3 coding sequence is TGTGCCTGGAGAGGTGGGACAGCTTCGGAGACCCAGTACTTC.

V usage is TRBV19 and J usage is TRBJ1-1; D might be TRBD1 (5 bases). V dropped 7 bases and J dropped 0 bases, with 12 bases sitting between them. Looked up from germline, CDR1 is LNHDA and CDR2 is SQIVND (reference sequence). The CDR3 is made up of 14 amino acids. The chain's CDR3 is CASTPTVMNTEAFF. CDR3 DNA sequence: TGTGCCAGTACCCCGACAGTAATGAACACTGAAGCTTTCTTT.

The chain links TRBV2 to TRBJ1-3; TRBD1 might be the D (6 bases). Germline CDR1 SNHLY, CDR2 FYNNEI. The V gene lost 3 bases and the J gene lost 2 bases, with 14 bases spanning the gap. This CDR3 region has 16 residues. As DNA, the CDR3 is TGTGCCAGCAGTGAGGGGAGACAGGCCCCTGGAAACACCATATATTTT. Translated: CASSEGRQAPGNTIYF.

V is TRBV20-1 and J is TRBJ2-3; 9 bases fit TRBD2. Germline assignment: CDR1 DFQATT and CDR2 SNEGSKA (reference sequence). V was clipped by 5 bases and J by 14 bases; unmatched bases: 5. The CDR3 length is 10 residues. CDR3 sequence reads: CSAPAGGLYF. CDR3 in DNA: TGCAGTGCTCCAGCGGGGGGCCTGTATTTT.

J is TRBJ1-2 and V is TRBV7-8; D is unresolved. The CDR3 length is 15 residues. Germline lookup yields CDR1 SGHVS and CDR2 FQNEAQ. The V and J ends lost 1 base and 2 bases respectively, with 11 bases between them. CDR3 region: CASSLVDGINYGYTF. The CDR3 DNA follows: TGTGCCAGCAGCTTAGTGGACGGGATCAACTATGGCTACACCTTC.